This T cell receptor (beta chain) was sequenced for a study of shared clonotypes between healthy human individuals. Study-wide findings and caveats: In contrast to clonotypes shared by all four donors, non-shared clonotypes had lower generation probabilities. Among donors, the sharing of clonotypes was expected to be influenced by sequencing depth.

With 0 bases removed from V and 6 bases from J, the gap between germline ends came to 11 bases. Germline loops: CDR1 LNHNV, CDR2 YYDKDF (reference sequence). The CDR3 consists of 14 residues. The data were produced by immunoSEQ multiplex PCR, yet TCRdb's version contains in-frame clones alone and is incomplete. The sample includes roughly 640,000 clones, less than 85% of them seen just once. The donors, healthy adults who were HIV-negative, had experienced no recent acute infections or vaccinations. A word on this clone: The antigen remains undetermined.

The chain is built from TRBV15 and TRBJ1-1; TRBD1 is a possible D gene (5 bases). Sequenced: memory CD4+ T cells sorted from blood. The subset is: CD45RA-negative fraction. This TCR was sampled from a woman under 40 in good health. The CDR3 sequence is CATSRDLGEPEAFF. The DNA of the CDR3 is TGTGCCACCAGCAGAGATTTAGGGGAGCCTGAAGCTTTCTTT.